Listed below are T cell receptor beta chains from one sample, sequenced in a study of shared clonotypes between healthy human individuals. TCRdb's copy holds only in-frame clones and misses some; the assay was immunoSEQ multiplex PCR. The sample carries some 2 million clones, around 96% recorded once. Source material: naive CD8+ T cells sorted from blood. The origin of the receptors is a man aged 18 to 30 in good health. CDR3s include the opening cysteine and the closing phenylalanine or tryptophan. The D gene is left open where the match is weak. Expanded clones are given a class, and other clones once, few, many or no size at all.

cdr3_aa: CASSVYSGGTEAFF; cdr3_nt: TGTGCCAGCAGCGTTTATTCAGGAGGAACTGAAGCTTTCTTT; v_call: TRBV9; clone_size: -; j_call: TRBJ1-1; d_call: -
cdr3_aa: CASSIAAGGYSPLHF; cdr3_nt: TGTGCCAGTAGTATAGCGGCAGGGGGCTATTCACCCCTCCACTTT; v_call: TRBV19; clone_size: -; j_call: TRBJ1-6; d_call: TRBD1
cdr3_aa: CASSLGQGISPLHF; cdr3_nt: TGTGCCAGCAGCTTAGGACAGGGTATTTCACCCCTCCACTTT; v_call: TRBV5-8; clone_size: -; j_call: TRBJ1-6; d_call: TRBD1
cdr3_aa: CASSQDRQGGIEQYF; cdr3_nt: TGCGCCAGCAGCCAAGACCGTCAGGGAGGGATCGAGCAGTACTTC; v_call: TRBV4-1; clone_size: -; j_call: TRBJ2-7; d_call: TRBD2
cdr3_aa: CASSLDSRGHSDEQFF; cdr3_nt: TGTGCCAGCAGCTTAGACTCGCGGGGGCACTCGGATGAGCAGTTCTTC; v_call: TRBV7-6; clone_size: -; j_call: TRBJ2-1; d_call: -
cdr3_aa: CASSVTGTGRTEAFF; cdr3_nt: TGTGCCAGCAGCGTAACCGGGACAGGGAGGACTGAAGCTTTCTTT; v_call: TRBV9; clone_size: once; j_call: TRBJ1-1; d_call: TRBD1
cdr3_aa: CAWDNQGNEQFF; cdr3_nt: TGTGCCTGGGATAACCAGGGCAATGAGCAGTTCTTC; v_call: TRBV30; clone_size: -; j_call: TRBJ2-1; d_call: -
cdr3_aa: CASTGPVESYEQYF; cdr3_nt: TGTGCCAGCACCGGTCCCGTCGAGTCCTACGAGCAGTACTTC; v_call: TRBV2; clone_size: -; j_call: TRBJ2-7; d_call: -
cdr3_aa: CASSQEYRPKQPQHF; cdr3_nt: TGCGCCAGCAGCCAAGAATATAGGCCTAAGCAGCCCCAGCATTTT; v_call: TRBV4-3; clone_size: -; j_call: TRBJ1-5; d_call: -
cdr3_aa: CASSTRDRGTEKLFF; cdr3_nt: TGTGCCAGCAGCACACGGGACAGGGGAACTGAAAAACTGTTTTTT; v_call: TRBV7-9; clone_size: -; j_call: TRBJ1-4; d_call: TRBD1
cdr3_aa: CASSLAGQTNYGYTF; cdr3_nt: TGTGCCAGCAGTTTAGCGGGACAGACTAACTATGGCTACACCTTC; v_call: TRBV27; clone_size: -; j_call: TRBJ1-2; d_call: TRBD1
cdr3_aa: CASVQEWDQGNIQYF; cdr3_nt: TGTGCCAGCGTTCAAGAGTGGGACCAAGGAAACATTCAGTACTTC; v_call: TRBV6-1; clone_size: once; j_call: TRBJ2-4; d_call: -
cdr3_aa: CASSLSLGTEAFF; cdr3_nt: TGTGCCAGCAGTTTATCGCTTGGCACTGAAGCTTTCTTT; v_call: TRBV27; clone_size: -; j_call: TRBJ1-1; d_call: -
cdr3_aa: CASSESALAGRTDTQYF; cdr3_nt: TGCGCCAGCAGTGAGTCGGCTCTAGCGGGCCGCACAGATACGCAGTATTTT; v_call: TRBV10-1; clone_size: -; j_call: TRBJ2-3; d_call: TRBD2
cdr3_aa: CASSPGLAGDEQYF; cdr3_nt: TGTGCCAGTAGTCCGGGACTAGCGGGAGACGAGCAGTACTTC; v_call: TRBV19; clone_size: -; j_call: TRBJ2-7; d_call: TRBD2
cdr3_aa: CASSLGGEGAGVYEQYF; cdr3_nt: TGTGCCAGCAGCTTAGGAGGGGAGGGGGCAGGAGTCTACGAGCAGTACTTC; v_call: TRBV7-9; clone_size: -; j_call: TRBJ2-7; d_call: -
cdr3_aa: CASNTQGTYNEQFF; cdr3_nt: TGTGCCAGCAATACACAGGGGACCTACAATGAGCAGTTCTTC; v_call: TRBV27; clone_size: -; j_call: TRBJ2-1; d_call: TRBD1
cdr3_aa: CASKTSGLGETQYF; cdr3_nt: TGTGCCAGTAAGACTAGCGGATTGGGAGAGACCCAGTACTTC; v_call: TRBV28; clone_size: -; j_call: TRBJ2-5; d_call: TRBD2
cdr3_aa: CASSETASGWNEKLFF; cdr3_nt: TGTGCCAGCAGTGAAACCGCCAGTGGATGGAATGAAAAACTGTTTTTT; v_call: TRBV6-1; clone_size: -; j_call: TRBJ1-4; d_call: -
cdr3_aa: CASSLGGNYEQYF; cdr3_nt: TGTGCCAGCAGTTTAGGCGGGAACTACGAGCAGTACTTC; v_call: TRBV27; clone_size: -; j_call: TRBJ2-7; d_call: -
cdr3_aa: CASSLRQGEAFF; cdr3_nt: TGTGCCAGCAGTTTACGACAGGGGGAAGCTTTCTTT; v_call: TRBV27; clone_size: -; j_call: TRBJ1-1; d_call: TRBD1
cdr3_aa: CAWGWEDDYEQYF; cdr3_nt: TGTGCCTGGGGCTGGGAGGATGACTACGAGCAGTACTTC; v_call: TRBV30; clone_size: -; j_call: TRBJ2-7; d_call: -
cdr3_aa: CASSLTGGHEQFF; cdr3_nt: TGCGCCAGCAGCTTGACAGGGGGACATGAGCAGTTCTTC; v_call: TRBV5-1; clone_size: -; j_call: TRBJ2-1; d_call: TRBD1
cdr3_aa: CASSPFTGSPYEQYF; cdr3_nt: TGTGCCAGCAGCCCTTTCACAGGGTCCCCCTACGAGCAGTACTTC; v_call: TRBV6-5; clone_size: -; j_call: TRBJ2-7; d_call: -
cdr3_aa: CATGWDQRSYNEQFF; cdr3_nt: TGTGCCACGGGCTGGGACCAACGCTCCTACAATGAGCAGTTCTTC; v_call: TRBV10-3; clone_size: -; j_call: TRBJ2-1; d_call: -
cdr3_aa: CASSLGTGDGYTF; cdr3_nt: TGTGCCAGCAGCCTTGGGACAGGCGATGGCTACACCTTC; v_call: TRBV7-9; clone_size: -; j_call: TRBJ1-2; d_call: TRBD1
cdr3_aa: CASSLGRMGYYEQYF; cdr3_nt: TGTGCCAGCAGCTTGGGACGGATGGGTTACTACGAGCAGTACTTC; v_call: TRBV11-2; clone_size: -; j_call: TRBJ2-7; d_call: -